This T cell receptor beta chain was retrieved from a study of blood T cell repertoires in COVID-19. The germline gives CDR1 LGHNA, CDR2 YSLEER. V lost 5 bases, J lost 7 bases, and 15 bases lay in between. The CDR3 length is 15 residues. A case of COVID-19 had been met by exposed participants within 2 weeks before study entry. This clone appeared once. In the authors' workflow: Scientists estimated how many nucleated cells there were by amplifying reference gene primers. Clones were read by immunoSEQ multiplex PCR, and TCRdb kept only the in-frame ones, dropping some. The V and J calls and clone size were taken over from that table, and D and trimming were inferred from the DNA. The sample has 130,000 to 150,000 clones; about 83% are singletons.

The receptor was isolated from a woman in her fifties or sixties who had been exposed to COVID-19. Source material: PBMCs or T cells enriched from blood (not recorded which). The chain has TRBV4-3 and TRBJ1-6; TRBD1 might be the D (5 bases). The DNA of the CDR3 is TGCGCCAGCAGCGGGGACTTCTCAGGGAATTCACCCCTCCACTTT. It yields the protein CASSGDFSGNSPLHF.